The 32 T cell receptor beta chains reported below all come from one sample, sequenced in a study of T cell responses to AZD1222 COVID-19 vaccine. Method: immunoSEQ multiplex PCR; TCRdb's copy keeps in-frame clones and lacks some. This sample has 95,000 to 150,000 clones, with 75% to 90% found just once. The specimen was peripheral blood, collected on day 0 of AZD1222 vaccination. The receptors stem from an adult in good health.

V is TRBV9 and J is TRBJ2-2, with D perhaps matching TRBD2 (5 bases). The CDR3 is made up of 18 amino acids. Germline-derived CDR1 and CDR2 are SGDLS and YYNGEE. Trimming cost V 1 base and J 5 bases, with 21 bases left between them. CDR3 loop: CASSVPHSGGRFTGELFF. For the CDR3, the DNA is TGTGCCAGCAGCGTACCGCACAGCGGAGGAAGGTTTACCGGGGAGCTGTTTTTT. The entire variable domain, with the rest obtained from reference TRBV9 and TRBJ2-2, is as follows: DSGVTQTPKHLITATGQRVTLRCSPRSGDLSVYWYQQSLDQGLQFLIQYYNGEERAKGNILERFSAQQFPDLHSELNLSSLELGDSALYFCASSVPHSGGRFTGELFFGEGSRLTVL.

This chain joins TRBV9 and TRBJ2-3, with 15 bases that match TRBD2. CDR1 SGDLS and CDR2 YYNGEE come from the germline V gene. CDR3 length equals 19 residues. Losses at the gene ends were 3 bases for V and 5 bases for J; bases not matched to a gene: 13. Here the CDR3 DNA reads TGTGCCAGCAGCGCCGGACTAGCGGGAGGGGGTCCCATTGGAGATACGCAGTATTTT. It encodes CASSAGLAGGGPIGDTQYF.

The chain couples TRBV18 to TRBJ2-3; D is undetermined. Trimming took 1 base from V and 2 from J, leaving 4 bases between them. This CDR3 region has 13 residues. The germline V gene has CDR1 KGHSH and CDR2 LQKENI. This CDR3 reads CASSPQPTDTQYF. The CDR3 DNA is TGTGCCAGCTCACCACAACCCACAGATACGCAGTATTTT. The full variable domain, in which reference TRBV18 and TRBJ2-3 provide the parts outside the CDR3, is NAGVMQNPRHLVRRRGQEARLRCSPMKGHSHVYWYRQLPEEGLKFMVYLQKENIIDESGMPKERFSAEFPKEGPSILRIQQVVRGDSAAYFCASSPQPTDTQYFGPGTRLTVL.

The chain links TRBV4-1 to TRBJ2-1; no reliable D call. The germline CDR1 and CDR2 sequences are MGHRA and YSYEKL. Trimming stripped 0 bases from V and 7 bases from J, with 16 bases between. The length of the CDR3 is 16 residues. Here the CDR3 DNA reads TGCGCCAGCAGCCAAGATCTTGGGTACATTCCTAATGAGCAGTTCTTC. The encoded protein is CASSQDLGYIPNEQFF.

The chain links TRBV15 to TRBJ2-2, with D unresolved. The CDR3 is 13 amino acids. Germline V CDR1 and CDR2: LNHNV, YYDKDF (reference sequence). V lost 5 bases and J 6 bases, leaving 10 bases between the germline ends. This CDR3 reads CATSFPGAGELFF. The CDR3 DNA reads TGTGCCACCAGCTTTCCCGGAGCCGGGGAGCTGTTTTTT. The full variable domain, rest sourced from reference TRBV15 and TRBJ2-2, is DAMVIQNPRYQVTQFGKPVTLSCSQTLNHNVMYWYQQKSSQAPKLLFHYYDKDFNNEADTPDNFQSRRPNTSFCFLDIRSPGLGDTAMYLCATSFPGAGELFFGEGSRLTVL.

Written as DNA, the CDR3 is TGTGCCAGCAGCCAGGGAAGGGGCGAAAAACTGTTTTTT. The encoded protein is CASSQGRGEKLFF. The rearrangement joins TRBV3-1 (or the pseudogene TRBV3-2) to TRBJ1-4, with D tentatively TRBD1 (5 bases). Germline V gene sequence: CDR1 LGHDT, CDR2 YNNKEL (reference sequence). The CDR3 is made up of 13 amino acids. The germline V and J ends were trimmed by 3 bases and 8 bases, with 10 bases remaining between them.

The CDR3 region has the DNA TGTGCCAGCAGCCCCCCCGCTAGCGGACCCTACAATGAGCAGTTCTTC. Its translation: CASSPPASGPYNEQFF. The V call is TRBV7-9, the J call TRBJ2-1, with TRBD2 identical over 7 bases. This CDR3 contains 16 residues. Trimming took 5 bases from V and 2 from J; bases not matched to a gene: 9. Germline CDR1 SEHNR, CDR2 FQNEAQ (reference sequence).

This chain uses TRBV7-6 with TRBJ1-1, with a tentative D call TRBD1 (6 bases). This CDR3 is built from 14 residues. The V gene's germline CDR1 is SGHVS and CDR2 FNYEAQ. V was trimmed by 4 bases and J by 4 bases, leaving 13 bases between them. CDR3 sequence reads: CASSSQGLGTEAFF. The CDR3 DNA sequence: TGTGCCAGCAGCTCCCAGGGGCTGGGCACTGAAGCTTTCTTT.

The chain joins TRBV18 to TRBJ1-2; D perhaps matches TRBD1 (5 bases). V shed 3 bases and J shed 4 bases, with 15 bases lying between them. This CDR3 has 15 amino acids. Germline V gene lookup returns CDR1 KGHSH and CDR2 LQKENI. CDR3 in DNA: TGTGCCAGCTCACCCCTCGGTGGGGGTCCCTATGGCTACACCTTC. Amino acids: CASSPLGGGPYGYTF.

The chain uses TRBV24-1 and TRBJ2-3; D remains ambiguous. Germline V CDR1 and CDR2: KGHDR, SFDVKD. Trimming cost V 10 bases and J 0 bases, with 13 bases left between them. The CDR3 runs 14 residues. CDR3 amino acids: CATSWGTSTDTQYF. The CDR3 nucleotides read TGTGCCACTTCTTGGGGTACTAGCACAGATACGCAGTATTTT.

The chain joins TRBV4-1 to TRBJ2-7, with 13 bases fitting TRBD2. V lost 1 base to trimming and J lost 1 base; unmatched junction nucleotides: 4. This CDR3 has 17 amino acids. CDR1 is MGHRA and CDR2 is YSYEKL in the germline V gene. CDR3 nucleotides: TGCGCCAGCAGCCAAGGCACGGGACTAGCGGGGTCCTACGAGCAGTACTTC. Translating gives CASSQGTGLAGSYEQYF.

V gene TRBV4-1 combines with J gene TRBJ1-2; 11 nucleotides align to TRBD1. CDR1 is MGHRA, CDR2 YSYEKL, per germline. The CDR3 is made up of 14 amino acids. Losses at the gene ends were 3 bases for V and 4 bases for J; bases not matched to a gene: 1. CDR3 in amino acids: CASSQGTGGYGYTF. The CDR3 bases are TGCGCCAGCAGCCAGGGGACAGGGGGCTATGGCTACACCTTC.

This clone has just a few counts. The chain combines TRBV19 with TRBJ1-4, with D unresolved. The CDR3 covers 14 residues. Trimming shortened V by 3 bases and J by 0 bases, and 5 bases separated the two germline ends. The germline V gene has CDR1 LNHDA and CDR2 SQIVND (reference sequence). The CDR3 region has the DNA TGTGCCAGTAGTATCACAGCAACTAATGAAAAACTGTTTTTT. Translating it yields CASSITATNEKLFF.

This CDR3 is CSVPGQGFFYTF. CDR3 DNA: TGCAGCGTTCCGGGACAGGGCTTCTTCTACACCTTC. The chain couples TRBV29-1 to TRBJ1-2; TRBD1 matches at 9 bases. V shed 5 bases and J 10 bases; nucleotides not matched to a gene: 8. Germline CDR1 reads SQVTM; CDR2 reads ANQGSEA. The CDR3 is 12 residues long.

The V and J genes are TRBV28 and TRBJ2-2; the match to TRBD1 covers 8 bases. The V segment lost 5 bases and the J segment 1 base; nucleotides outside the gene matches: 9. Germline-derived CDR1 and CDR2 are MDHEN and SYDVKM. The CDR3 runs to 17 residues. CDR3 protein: CASSAGTGNRNTGELFF. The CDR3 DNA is TGTGCCAGCAGTGCCGGGACAGGAAATCGGAACACCGGGGAGCTGTTTTTT.

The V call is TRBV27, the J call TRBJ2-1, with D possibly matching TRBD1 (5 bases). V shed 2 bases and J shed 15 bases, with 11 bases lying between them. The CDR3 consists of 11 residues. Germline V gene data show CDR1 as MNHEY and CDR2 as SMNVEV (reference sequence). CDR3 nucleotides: TGTGCCAGCAGTTTAGGGGCTAGATGGTTCTTC. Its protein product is CASSLGARWFF.

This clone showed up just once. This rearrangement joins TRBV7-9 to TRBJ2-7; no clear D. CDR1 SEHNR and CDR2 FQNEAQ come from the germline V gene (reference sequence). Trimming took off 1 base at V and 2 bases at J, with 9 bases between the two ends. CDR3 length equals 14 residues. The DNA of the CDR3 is TGTGCCAGCAGCTTAGACGTACAGACCTACGAGCAGTACTTC. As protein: CASSLDVQTYEQYF.

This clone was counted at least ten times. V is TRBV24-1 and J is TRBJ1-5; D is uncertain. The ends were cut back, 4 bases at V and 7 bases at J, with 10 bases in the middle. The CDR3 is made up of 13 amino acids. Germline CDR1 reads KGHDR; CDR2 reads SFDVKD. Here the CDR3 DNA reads TGTGCCACCAGTGAATGGGGTCGGCAGCCCCAGCATTTT. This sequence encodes CATSEWGRQPQHF.

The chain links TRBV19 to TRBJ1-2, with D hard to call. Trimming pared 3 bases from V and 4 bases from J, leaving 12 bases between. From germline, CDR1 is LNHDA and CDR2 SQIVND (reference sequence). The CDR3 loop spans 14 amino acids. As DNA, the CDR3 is TGTGCCAGTAGTATTGTAGGGTACTCCTATGGCTACACCTTC. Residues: CASSIVGYSYGYTF.

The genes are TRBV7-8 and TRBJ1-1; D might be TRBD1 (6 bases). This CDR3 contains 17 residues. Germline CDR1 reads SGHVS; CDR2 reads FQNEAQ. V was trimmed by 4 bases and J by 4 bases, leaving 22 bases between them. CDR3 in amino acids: CASSSNRNLGAFTEAFF. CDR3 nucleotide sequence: TGTGCCAGCAGCTCTAACCGAAACCTGGGGGCGTTCACTGAAGCTTTCTTT.

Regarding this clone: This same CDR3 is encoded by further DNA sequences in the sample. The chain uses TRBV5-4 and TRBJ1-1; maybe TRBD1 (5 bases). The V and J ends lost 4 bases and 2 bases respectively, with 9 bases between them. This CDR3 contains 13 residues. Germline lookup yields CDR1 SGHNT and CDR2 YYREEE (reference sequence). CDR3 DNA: TGTGCCAGCAGCACGACAGCAAACACTGAAGCTTTCTTT. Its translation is CASSTTANTEAFF.

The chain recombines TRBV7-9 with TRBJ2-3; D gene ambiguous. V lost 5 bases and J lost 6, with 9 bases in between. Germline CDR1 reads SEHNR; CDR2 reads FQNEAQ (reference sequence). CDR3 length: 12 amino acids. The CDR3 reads CASSQLRDTQYF. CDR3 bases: TGTGCCAGCAGCCAATTACGCGATACGCAGTATTTT.

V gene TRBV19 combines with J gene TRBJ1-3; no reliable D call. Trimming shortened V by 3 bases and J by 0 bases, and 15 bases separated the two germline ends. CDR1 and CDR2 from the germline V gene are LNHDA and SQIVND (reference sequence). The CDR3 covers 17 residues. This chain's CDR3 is CASSMEWWPGSGNTIYF. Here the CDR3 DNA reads TGTGCCAGTAGTATGGAATGGTGGCCGGGCTCTGGAAACACCATATATTTT.

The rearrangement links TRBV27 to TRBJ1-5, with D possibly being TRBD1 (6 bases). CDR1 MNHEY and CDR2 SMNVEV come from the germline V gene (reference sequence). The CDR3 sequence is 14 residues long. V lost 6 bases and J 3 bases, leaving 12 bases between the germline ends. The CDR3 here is CASSPGTPNQPQHF. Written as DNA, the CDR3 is TGTGCCAGCAGCCCGGGGACACCCAATCAGCCCCAGCATTTT.

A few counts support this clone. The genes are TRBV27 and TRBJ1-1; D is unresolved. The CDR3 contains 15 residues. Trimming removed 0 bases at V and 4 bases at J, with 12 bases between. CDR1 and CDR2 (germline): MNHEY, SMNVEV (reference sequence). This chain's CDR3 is CASSLSTVGGTEAFF. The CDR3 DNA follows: TGTGCCAGCAGTTTATCCACAGTGGGTGGCACTGAAGCTTTCTTT.

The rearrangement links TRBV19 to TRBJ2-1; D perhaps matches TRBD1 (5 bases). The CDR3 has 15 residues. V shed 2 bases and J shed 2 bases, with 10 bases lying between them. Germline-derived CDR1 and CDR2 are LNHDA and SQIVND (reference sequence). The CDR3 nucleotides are TGTGCCAGTAGTATACTAGGGGCAACCTACAATGAGCAGTTCTTC. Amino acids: CASSILGATYNEQFF.

CDR3 sequence reads: CASSQEGDRDVKKLFF. CDR3 DNA sequence: TGCGCCAGCAGCCAAGAAGGGGACAGGGATGTGAAAAAACTGTTTTTT. The chain uses TRBV4-3 and TRBJ1-4, with 9 bases aligning to TRBD1. The trim removed 0 bases at V and 9 bases at J, leaving 8 bases unmatched. CDR1 is LGHNA and CDR2 is YSLEER in the germline V gene. This CDR3 is 16 amino acids long.

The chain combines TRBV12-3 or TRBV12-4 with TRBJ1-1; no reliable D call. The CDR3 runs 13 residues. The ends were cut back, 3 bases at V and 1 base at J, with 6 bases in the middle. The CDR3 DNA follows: TGTGCCAGCAGTTTTCTGAAGAACACTGAAGCTTTCTTT. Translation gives CASSFLKNTEAFF.

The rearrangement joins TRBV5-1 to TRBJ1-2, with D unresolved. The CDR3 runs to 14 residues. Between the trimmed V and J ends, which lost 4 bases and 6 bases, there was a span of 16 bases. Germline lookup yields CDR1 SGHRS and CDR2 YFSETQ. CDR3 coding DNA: TGCGCCAGCAGCCCCGGCGGTTTTGGCGATGGCTACACCTTC. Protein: CASSPGGFGDGYTF. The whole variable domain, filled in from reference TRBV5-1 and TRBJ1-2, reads KAGVTQTPRYLIKTRGQQVTLSCSPISGHRSVSWYQQTPGQGLQFLFEYFSETQRNKGNFPGRFSGRQFSNSRSEMNVSTLELGDSALYLCASSPGGFGDGYTFGSGTRLTVV.

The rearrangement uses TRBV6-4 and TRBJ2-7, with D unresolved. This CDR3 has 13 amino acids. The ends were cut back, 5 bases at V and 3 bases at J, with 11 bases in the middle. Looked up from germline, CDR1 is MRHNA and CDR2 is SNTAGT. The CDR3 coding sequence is TGTGCCAGCAGTCACGGGCCCAACTACGAGCAGTACTTC. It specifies CASSHGPNYEQYF.

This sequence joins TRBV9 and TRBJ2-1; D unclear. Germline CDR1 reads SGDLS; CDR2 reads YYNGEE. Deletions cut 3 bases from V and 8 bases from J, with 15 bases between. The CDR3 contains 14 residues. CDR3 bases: TGTGCCAGCAGCGCATCGGCGAGGCGCGATGAGCAGTTCTTC. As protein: CASSASARRDEQFF. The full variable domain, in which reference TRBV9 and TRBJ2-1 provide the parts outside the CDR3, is DSGVTQTPKHLITATGQRVTLRCSPRSGDLSVYWYQQSLDQGLQFLIQYYNGEERAKGNILERFSAQQFPDLHSELNLSSLELGDSALYFCASSASARRDEQFFGPGTRLTVL.

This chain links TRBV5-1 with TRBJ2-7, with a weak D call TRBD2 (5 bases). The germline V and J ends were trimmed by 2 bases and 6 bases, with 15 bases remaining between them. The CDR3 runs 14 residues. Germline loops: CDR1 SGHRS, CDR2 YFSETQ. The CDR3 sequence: CASSLGGLLAEQYF. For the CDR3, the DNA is TGCGCCAGCAGCTTAGGAGGTCTCTTGGCCGAGCAGTACTTC.